Below, 3 T cell receptor beta chains from the same sample are listed, as sequenced in a study of blood T cell dynamics during melanoma immunotherapy. Method: immunoSEQ multiplex PCR; TCRdb's copy keeps in-frame clones and lacks some. The sample yields about 17,000 clones, approximately 90% seen once. Time point reported: week 3, after first cycle of checkpoint inhibitor. The sample was blood, taken from a patient treated with checkpoint blockade. These receptors all stem from a human donor with melanoma.

This clone has only a few counts. V usage is TRBV28 and J usage is TRBJ1-2; D call uncertain. The CDR3 sequence is 13 residues long. Trimming pared 2 bases from V and 7 bases from J, leaving 11 bases between. The germline CDR1 and CDR2 sequences are MDHEN and SYDVKM. DNA for the CDR3: TGTGCCAGCAGTTTAGTTGGGGTGTCTGGCTACACCTTC. Encoded protein: CASSLVGVSGYTF.

This sequence joins TRBV2 and TRBJ1-5; D is uncertain. Germline CDR1 reads SNHLY; CDR2 reads FYNNEI. V was shortened by 3 bases and J by 5 bases, with 8 bases between the two germline ends. This CDR3 spans 13 amino acids. CDR3 DNA: TGTGCCAGCAGTGATATGCGGGATCAGCCCCAGCATTTT. Amino acid sequence: CASSDMRDQPQHF. Drawing the rest from reference TRBV2 and TRBJ1-5, the complete variable domain is EPEVTQTPSHQVTQMGQEVILRCVPISNHLYFYWYRQILGQKVEFLVSFYNNEISEKSEIFDDQFSVERPDGSNFTLKIRSTKLEDSAMYFCASSDMRDQPQHFGDGTRLSIL.

The V and J genes are TRBV6-1 and TRBJ1-1; no definite D call. CDR1 is MNHNS and CDR2 is SASEGT in the germline V gene. The CDR3 is 14 residues long. Trimming left V 1 base short and J 1 base short, with 7 bases between. The DNA of the CDR3 is TGTGCCAGCAGTGAAGGGACTTGGAACACTGAAGCTTTCTTT. Translation gives CASSEGTWNTEAFF.